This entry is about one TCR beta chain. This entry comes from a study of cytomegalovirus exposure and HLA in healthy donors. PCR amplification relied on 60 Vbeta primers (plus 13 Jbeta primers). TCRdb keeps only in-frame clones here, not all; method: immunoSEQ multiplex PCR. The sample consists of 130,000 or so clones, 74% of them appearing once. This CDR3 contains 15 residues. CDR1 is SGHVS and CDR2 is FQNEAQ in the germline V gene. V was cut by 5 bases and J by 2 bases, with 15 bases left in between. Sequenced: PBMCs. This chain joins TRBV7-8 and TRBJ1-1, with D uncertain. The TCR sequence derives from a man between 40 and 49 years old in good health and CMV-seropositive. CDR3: CASSHRESLNTEAFF. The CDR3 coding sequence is TGTGCCAGCAGCCACCGGGAGAGCCTTAACACTGAAGCTTTCTTT. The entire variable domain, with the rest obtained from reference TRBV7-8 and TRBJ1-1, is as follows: GAGVSQSPRYKVAKRGQDVALRCDPISGHVSLFWYQQALGQGPEFLTYFQNEAQLDKSGLPSDRFFAERPEGSVSTLKIQRTQQEDSAVYLCASSHRESLNTEAFFGQGTRLTVV.